These 9 T cell receptor beta chains came from one sample sequenced in a study of blood T cell repertoires in COVID-19. The assay was immunoSEQ multiplex PCR, and TCRdb's table has in-frame clones only and misses some. The sample yields roughly 300,000 clones, about 82% seen once. The specimen sequenced was peripheral blood. The receptors were sampled from a woman aged 45-65 years with acute or convalescent COVID-19.

The chain recombines TRBV19 with TRBJ1-2; D gene uncertain. V lost 0 bases, J lost 0 bases, and 8 bases lay in between. In germline, CDR1 is LNHDA, CDR2 SQIVND (reference sequence). This CDR3 comprises 15 residues. The CDR3: CASSIDPGANYGYTF. For the CDR3, the DNA is TGTGCCAGTAGTATAGATCCGGGAGCTAACTATGGCTACACCTTC. Filled out from reference TRBV19 and TRBJ1-2, the complete variable domain reads DGGITQSPKYLFRKEGQNVTLSCEQNLNHDAMYWYRQDPGQGLRLIYYSQIVNDFQKGDIAEGYSVSREKKESFPLTVTSAQKNPTAFYLCASSIDPGANYGYTFGSGTRLTVV.

This clone was seen a single time. CDR3 DNA sequence: TGTGCCAGCAGTTTCGGGACAGATCAAGAAGCTTTCTTT. Its protein is CASSFGTDQEAFF. The chain uses TRBV27 and TRBJ1-1, with 7 bases identical to TRBD1. Germline V gives CDR1 MNHEY, CDR2 SMNVEV (reference sequence). Germline trimming cut 3 bases from V and 8 bases from J; bases unmatched to any gene: 6. The CDR3 length is 13 residues.

The V gene is TRBV5-5, the J gene TRBJ1-5, with D unclear. The CDR3 loop spans 13 amino acids. V was cut by 5 bases and J by 4 bases, with 10 bases left in between. Germline loops: CDR1 SGHKS, CDR2 YYEKEE (reference sequence). Here the CDR3 DNA reads TGTGCCAGCAGTAGGCAGGCGAATCAGCCCCAGCATTTT. Translating gives CASSRQANQPQHF.

The rearrangement uses TRBV7-9 and TRBJ1-2; 7 positions agree with TRBD1. Germline V gene lookup returns CDR1 SEHNR and CDR2 FQNEAQ (reference sequence). The CDR3 consists of 13 residues. With V trimmed by 5 bases and J by 4 bases, 4 bases remained unmatched. CDR3 protein: CASSRRDSYGYTF. The CDR3 coding sequence is TGTGCCAGCAGCCGAAGGGACAGCTATGGCTACACCTTC.

The genes are TRBV4-2 and TRBJ1-5; TRBD1 might be the D (5 bases). CDR1 and CDR2 from the germline V gene are LGHNA and YNFKEQ. Trimming left V 6 bases short and J 7 bases short, with 16 bases between. The CDR3 spans 14 residues. CDR3 in DNA: TGTGCCAGCAGTCCAACCAGGGAATACCAGCCCCAGCATTTT. It yields the protein CASSPTREYQPQHF.

There are a few counts of this clone. This rearrangement joins TRBV7-6 to TRBJ1-5; TRBD1 might be the D (6 bases). The CDR3 is 16 amino acids. V was shortened by 0 bases and J by 4 bases, with 13 bases between the two germline ends. CDR1 is SGHVS, CDR2 FNYEAQ, per germline. CDR3 nucleotide sequence: TGTGCCAGCAGCTTAGCAGGGGGAGGGGGAAATCAGCCCCAGCATTTT. Protein product: CASSLAGGGGNQPQHF.

This chain connects TRBV5-8 to TRBJ2-7, with TRBD1 matching 7 bases. Germline CDR1 reads SGHTS; CDR2 reads YDEGEE. The V and J ends lost 4 bases and 0 bases, in that order; junction bases with no gene match: 4. The CDR3 spans 14 residues. The CDR3 loop reads CASSLRDSSYEQYF. CDR3 DNA: TGTGCCAGCAGCCTCCGGGACAGCTCCTACGAGCAGTACTTC. Looking up the rest from reference TRBV5-8 and TRBJ2-7 gives the full variable domain: EAGVTQSPTHLIKTRGQQATLRCSPISGHTSVYWYQQALGLGLQFLLWYDEGEERNRGNFPPRFSGRQFPNYSSELNVNALELEDSALYLCASSLRDSSYEQYFGPGTRLTVT.

The CDR3 sequence is CASRRQGAPGELGAFF. CDR3 coding DNA: TGTGCCAGCCGGCGACAGGGGGCGCCCGGGGAGTTAGGAGCTTTCTTT. This chain links TRBV27 with TRBJ1-1; 10 bases match TRBD1. Germline V gene lookup returns CDR1 MNHEY and CDR2 SMNVEV (reference sequence). V was clipped by 8 bases and J by 10 bases; unmatched bases: 19. This CDR3 has 16 amino acids.

The rearrangement uses TRBV29-1 and TRBJ1-1; 7 nucleotides line up with TRBD1. CDR1 is SQVTM, CDR2 ANQGSEA, per germline. Germline trimming cut 3 bases from V and 5 bases from J; bases unmatched to any gene: 9. CDR3 length: 14 residues. The CDR3 bases are TGCAGCGTTGAGGGTCACAGGGGTGGAACTGAAGCTTTCTTT. This translates into CSVEGHRGGTEAFF.